These T cell receptor beta chains were read from a single sample in a study of tumor-infiltrating lymphocytes in primary liver carcinoma. TCRdb ran MiXCR on the multiplex PCR reads and lists one entry per CDR3 protein. The data hold 330,000 or so distinct CDR3 sequences, with 65% observed a single time. The sample taken for sequencing was peripheral blood. Source of these receptors: a man in his forties or fifties with primary liver carcinoma and hepatitis B virus infection. Both conserved end residues are part of each CDR3. D genes are given only for firm matches. Where a row states a size, it is once, few, many or the class of an expanded clone; other rows omit it.

>TRBD2|16|TRBJ2-2|.|TRBV5-4
CASRPTSGSDTGELFF
TGTGCCAGCAGACCTACTAGCGGATCGGACACCGGGGAGCTGTTTTTT
>TRBD2|17|TRBJ2-5|many|TRBV13
CASSLWTGGPAGETQYF
TGTGCCAGCAGCTTATGGACGGGAGGGCCCGCCGGGGAGACCCAGTACTTC
>.|14|TRBJ1-3|.|TRBV29-1
CSVEGGRSGNTIYF
TGCAGCGTGGAAGGCGGTAGATCTGGAAACACCATATATTTT
>.|13|TRBJ2-3|few|TRBV6-1
CASSPEGLNMQYF
TGTGCCAGCAGTCCCGAGGGGCTTAATATGCAGTATTTT
>.|17|TRBJ2-7|.|TRBV11-2
CASSLSSGRDPSYEQYF
TGTGCCAGCAGCTTATCGTCGGGTCGGGACCCGTCCTACGAGCAGTACTTC
>TRBD2|18|TRBJ2-7|.|TRBV11-2
CASSWRYSRTSGSYEQYF
TGTGCCAGCAGCTGGCGGTACAGTCGGACTAGCGGGAGTTACGAGCAGTACTTC
>TRBD1|13|TRBJ1-1|many|TRBV29-1
CSVQGQVNTEAFF
TGCAGCGTTCAGGGACAGGTGAACACTGAAGCTTTCTTT
>.|15|TRBJ2-6|.|TRBV11-2
CASSLDSYGTNVLTF
TGTGCCAGCAGCCTGGACAGCTATGGGACCAACGTCCTGACTTTC
>.|18|TRBJ1-5|.|TRBV30
CAWSHGRGVADSNQPQHF
TGCGCCTGGAGTCACGGGAGGGGGGTAGCTGATAGCAATCAGCCCCAGCATTTT
>.|12|TRBJ1-5|.|TRBV6-2/TRBV6-3
CASSYPNQPQYF
TGTGCCAGCAGCTACCCCAATCAGCCCCAGTATTTC
>.|15|TRBJ1-2|.|TRBV11-2
CASSTREAPAVCYTF
TGTGCCAGCAGCACCCGAGAGGCTCCCGCGGTATGCTACACCTTC
>TRBD1|13|TRBJ2-7|few|TRBV28
CASTGQGRFEQYF
TGTGCCAGCACTGGACAGGGTCGGTTCGAGCAGTACTTC
>.|15|TRBJ1-5|.|TRBV11-1
CASSEGGDLTNTQHF
TGTGCCAGCAGCGAAGGCGGGGATTTGACAAATACGCAGCATTTT
>.|12|TRBJ2-7|.|TRBV24-1
CATSDGSYEQYF
TGTGCCACCAGTGATGGATCTTACGAGCAGTACTTC
>TRBD2|16|TRBJ2-1|.|TRBV15
CATSRESLAAYNEQFF
TGTGCCACCAGCAGAGAATCCCTAGCGGCGTACAATGAGCAGTTCTTC
>TRBD1|15|TRBJ2-7|many|TRBV6-2/TRBV6-3
CASTHRGDRGYEQYF
TGTGCCAGCACTCACCGTGGTGACAGGGGCTACGAGCAGTACTTC
>TRBD1|18|TRBJ2-6|.|TRBV29-1
CSVDKTGTGAAGANVLTF
TGCAGCGTTGATAAAACCGGGACAGGGGCAGCCGGGGCCAACGTCCTGACTTTC
>TRBD2|19|TRBJ2-2|.|TRBV12-3/TRBV12-4
CASRPGLGLAGCITGELFF
TGTGCCAGCAGACCGGGACTGGGCCTAGCGGGATGCATCACCGGGGAGCTGTTTTTT
>.|12|TRBJ2-7|.|TRBV5-1
CASSQGGYEQYF
TGCGCCAGCAGCCAGGGTGGGTACGAGCAGTACTTC
>TRBD1|16|TRBJ1-5|.|TRBV20-1
CSASLGTGGGNQPQHF
TGCAGTGCTAGCTTGGGGACAGGGGGGGGCAATCAGCCCCAGCATTTT
>.|13|TRBJ1-4|many|TRBV30
CAWSVIQGEKLFF
TGTGCCTGGAGTGTAATTCAGGGCGAAAAACTGTTTTTT
>.|13|TRBJ1-5|few|TRBV24-1
CATAGGAFQPQHF
TGTGCCACAGCCGGGGGCGCGTTTCAGCCCCAGCATTTT
>.|16|TRBJ1-5|many|TRBV11-2
CASSHGGEAEDQPQHF
TGTGCCAGCAGCCACGGGGGGGAGGCCGAGGATCAGCCCCAGCATTTT
>TRBD1|15|TRBJ1-2|many|TRBV6-1
CASSKQTGGANGYTF
TGTGCCAGCAGTAAGCAGACAGGGGGCGCGAATGGCTACACCTTC
>.|10|TRBJ2-1|many|TRBV6-1
CATATNEQFF
TGTGCCACGGCTACCAATGAGCAGTTCTTC
>.|13|TRBJ1-2|.|TRBV5-1
CASSLWGSDGYTF
TGCGCCAGCAGCTTGTGGGGCTCTGATGGCTACACCTTC
>TRBD2|15|TRBJ2-1|many|TRBV12-3/TRBV12-4
CASTRGAGGYNEQFF
TGTGCCAGCACGCGCGGGGCGGGAGGTTACAATGAGCAGTTCTTC
>.|16|TRBJ1-2|.|TRBV28
CASSLFGDRVANGYTF
TGTGCCAGCAGTTTATTCGGGGATCGGGTAGCGAATGGCTACACCTTC
>TRBD1|16|TRBJ1-4|few|TRBV7-8
CASSLSAGQGAEKLFF
TGTGCCAGCAGCTTATCCGCGGGACAGGGTGCTGAAAAACTGTTTTTT
>TRBD2|14|TRBJ2-1|.|TRBV7-9
CASSPGLGLNVQFF
TGTGCCAGCAGCCCGGGACTAGGTCTCAATGTGCAGTTCTTC
>.|13|TRBJ2-2|many|TRBV6-4
CASSDSDTGELFF
TGTGCCAGCAGTGACTCGGACACCGGGGAGCTGTTTTTT
>.|15|TRBJ2-3|once|TRBV7-3
CASSLGGGLLDRQYF
TGTGCCAGCAGCTTAGGGGGAGGACTGCTAGATAGGCAGTATTTT
>.|16|TRBJ1-1|many|TRBV12-5
CASGLWVDRMNTEAFF
TGTGCTAGTGGCCTATGGGTCGACAGGATGAACACTGAAGCTTTCTTT
>.|17|TRBJ2-7|once|TRBV4-2
CASSQETLGTGVYEQYF
TGTGCCAGCAGCCAGGAAACCCTAGGTACTGGAGTCTACGAGCAGTACTTC
>TRBD1|14|TRBJ2-1|.|TRBV11-3
CASRIRTGGDVQFF
TGTGCCAGCAGAATTCGGACAGGGGGGGATGTGCAGTTCTTC
>.|15|TRBJ1-2|.|TRBV14
CASSQGHGTGYDYTF
TGTGCCAGCAGCCAAGGCCACGGGACGGGCTATGACTACACCTTC
>TRBD1|12|TRBJ2-5|few|TRBV28
CASHRGQETQYF
TGTGCCAGCCACAGGGGGCAAGAGACCCAGTACTTC
>TRBD2|17|TRBJ2-2|.|TRBV10-3
CAISSTSGYENTGELFF
TGTGCCATCAGCAGTACTAGCGGGTATGAGAACACCGGGGAGCTGTTTTTT
>.|14|TRBJ1-1|.|TRBV15
CATSRDFQGTEAFF
TGTGCCACCAGCAGAGATTTTCAGGGCACTGAAGCTTTCTTT
>.|13|TRBJ2-5|few|TRBV4-1
CASSQGGLETQYF
TGCGCCAGCAGCCAAGGAGGGCTGGAGACCCAGTACTTC
>.|16|TRBJ2-3|.|TRBV11-2
CASSLPPGEIPDTQYF
TGTGCCAGCAGTTTGCCCCCCGGGGAGATACCAGATACGCAGTATTTT
>TRBD1|19|TRBJ1-1|many|TRBV12-3/TRBV12-4
CASSPRQGRRMGQNTEAFF
TGTGCCAGCAGTCCCCGACAGGGCCGAAGGATGGGACAGAACACTGAAGCTTTCTTT
>.|15|TRBJ2-6|many|TRBV29-1
CSVQRTTSGANVLTF
TGCAGCGTCCAGCGGACGACCTCTGGGGCCAACGTCCTGACTTTC
>TRBD2|15|TRBJ2-7|many|TRBV4-2
CASSQVGAGVGEQYF
TGTGCCAGCAGCCAAGTTGGAGCGGGAGTAGGGGAGCAGTACTTC
>.|15|TRBJ2-3|.|TRBV11-2
CASSPSGARTGTQYF
TGTGCCAGCAGCCCCAGTGGCGCTAGAACAGGTACGCAGTATTTT
>.|17|TRBJ2-3|.|TRBV5-5
CASSIPSQQIHTDTQYF
TGTGCCAGCTCTATCCCCTCCCAGCAGATACACACAGATACGCAGTATTTT
>TRBD1|14|TRBJ2-7|.|TRBV5-1
CASSIGQGFGEQYF
TGCGCCAGCAGCATTGGACAGGGTTTCGGCGAGCAGTACTTC
>TRBD2|13|TRBJ2-7|.|TRBV6-5
CARSFGLAGVWYF
TGTGCCAGGAGCTTCGGACTAGCGGGAGTTTGGTACTTC
>.|16|TRBJ2-7|few|TRBV11-3
CASSLGGTLSSYEQYF
TGTGCCAGCAGCTTAGGTGGGACACTGAGCTCCTACGAGCAGTACTTC
>TRBD2|16|TRBJ2-5|many|TRBV11-1
CASSSQVTSGRETQYF
TGTGCCAGCAGCTCCCAAGTGACTAGCGGGAGGGAGACCCAGTACTTC
>TRBD2|17|TRBJ2-1|.|TRBV4-1
CASNQDRVGRANNEQFF
TGCGCCAGCAACCAAGATCGGGTCGGGAGGGCGAACAATGAGCAGTTCTTC
>.|13|TRBJ2-2|.|TRBV11-2
CAGSLHYTWELFF
TGTGCCGGCAGCTTACATTACACCTGGGAGCTGTTTTTT
>.|13|TRBJ2-1|.|TRBV25-1
CASSEYGSNEQFF
TGTGCCAGCAGTGAATATGGGAGCAATGAGCAGTTCTTC
>.|14|TRBJ2-7|medium-sized|TRBV11-2
CASSSGLGSYEQYF
TGTGCCAGCAGCTCCGGACTGGGCTCCTACGAGCAGTACTTC
>TRBD1|15|TRBJ2-1|.|TRBV7-2
CASSLAAGGWNGQFF
TGTGCCAGCAGCTTAGCGGCAGGGGGTTGGAATGGGCAGTTCTTC
>.|14|TRBJ2-1|.|TRBV11-2
CASSLELAYNDQFF
TGTGCCAGCAGCTTAGAACTGGCCTACAATGACCAGTTCTTC
>.|14|TRBJ2-5|.|TRBV28
CARTEGSPRKTQYF
TGTGCCAGGACCGAGGGCTCACCCAGGAAGACCCAGTACTTC
>.|15|TRBJ2-7|.|TRBV11-1
CASSLEQSRVGEQYF
TGTGCCAGCAGCTTAGAGCAAAGCAGGGTCGGCGAGCAGTACTTT
>TRBD2|15|TRBJ2-7|.|TRBV6-6
CASIPGLADRYEQYF
TGTGCCAGCATCCCGGGACTAGCGGATCGCTACGAGCAGTACTTC